This entry describes one TCR beta chain. The CDR3 loop spans 13 amino acids. CDR1 and CDR2 (germline): MNHEY, SVGAGI. V lost 8 bases, J lost 0 bases, and 3 bases stayed unmatched. This entry is derived from a study of untreated major depressive disorder. Sequencing used immunoSEQ multiplex PCR; TCRdb keeps in-frame clones, though not all of them. The sample carries just under 20,000 clones, over 65% recorded once. The sequence came from a woman between 25 and 40 years old in good health. Sequenced input: CD4+ T cells from PBMCs. This chain joins TRBV6-5 and TRBJ2-7, with 8 bases identical to TRBD1. CDR3 sequence (DNA): TGTGCCAGCGGACAGGGTTCCTCCTACGAGCAGTACTTC. This gives the protein CASGQGSSYEQYF.